These 25 T cell receptor beta chains were sequenced from one sample in a study of T cell repertoires in cytomegalovirus infection (dated by TCRdb to the late 2010s). Sequencing was carried out with an Illumina HiSeq 1500. The public reads were quality trimmed at Q25 with fastp and then assembled into clones with MiXCR by TCRdb, keeping productive beta chains. Each entry is one CDR3 protein sequence, shown with its most common DNA and genes. This sample comprises under 350,000 distinct CDR3 sequences, more than 8% of them detected only once. About 3.9% of the sample is taken by the ten largest. Sequencing was performed on PBMCs. These receptors were collected from a human donor in good health (CMV status not recorded). Some clones in this sample may be carry-over from other donors' samples.

In its sample, this clonotype was seen a few times. The J gene is TRBJ2-2, the V gene TRBV14, with unresolved D. CDR3 size: 14 residues. CDR1 SGHDN and CDR2 FVKESK come from the germline V gene. V was pared by 4 bases and J by 5 bases, with 11 bases between. The CDR3 protein is CASSLAMRTGELFF. CDR3 bases: TGTGCCAGCAGCCTGGCTATGAGGACCGGGGAGCTGTTTTTT.

This clonotype was picked up a small number of times. J is TRBJ2-2 and V is TRBV24-1; TRBD2 might be the D (7 bases). This CDR3 is built from 17 residues. From germline, CDR1 is KGHDR and CDR2 SFDVKD. V lost 4 bases to trimming and J lost 7 bases, with 21 bases between them. CDR3 sequence reads: CATSDSPDAGANGELFF. CDR3 nucleotides: TGTGCCACCAGTGACTCACCCGACGCGGGGGCGAACGGGGAGCTGTTTTTT.

The J gene is TRBJ1-6, the V gene TRBV20-1; D might be TRBD1 (6 bases). CDR3 length equals 14 residues. The V gene lost 2 bases and the J gene lost 9 bases, with 14 bases spanning the gap. Germline values: CDR1 DFQATT, CDR2 SNEGSKA (reference sequence). The CDR3 here is CSARNDRKGSPLHF. The CDR3 DNA reads TGCAGTGCTAGAAACGACAGGAAGGGTTCACCCCTCCACTTT.

This clonotype was observed many times. This chain links TRBV7-2 with TRBJ1-1; D uncertain. The ends were cut back, 5 bases at V and 4 bases at J, with 5 bases in the middle. This CDR3 has 11 amino acids. Per germline, CDR1 SGHTA and CDR2 FQGNSA. CDR3 in amino acids: CASSPLTEAFF. The CDR3 DNA reads TGTGCCAGCAGCCCTCTCACTGAAGCTTTCTTT. Looking up the rest from reference TRBV7-2 and TRBJ1-1 gives the full variable domain: GAGVSQSPSNKVTEKGKDVELRCDPISGHTALYWYRQSLGQGLEFLIYFQGNSAPDKSGLPSDRFSAERTGGSVSTLTIQRTQQEDSAVYLCASSPLTEAFFGQGTRLTVV.

This rearrangement joins TRBV7-9 to TRBJ1-5, with 11 nucleotides matching TRBD1. CDR3 size: 15 residues. Germline V lookup: CDR1 SEHNR, CDR2 FQNEAQ (reference sequence). Unmatched junction bases numbered 7, after V lost 6 bases and J lost 6 bases. CDR3 DNA sequence: TGTGCCAGCAGTCCGGGACAGGGGGTTTCTCAGCCCCAGCATTTT. This translates into CASSPGQGVSQPQHF.

This clonotype came up many times. DNA for the CDR3: TGCAGTGCCCTTGGACAACTTGAAGCTTTCTTT. Translated, it gives CSALGQLEAFF. The rearrangement links TRBV20-1 to TRBJ1-1, with D possibly TRBD1 on 5 matching bases. Trimming took off 6 bases at V and 7 bases at J, with 12 bases between the two ends. This CDR3 has 11 amino acids. Germline V gene sequence: CDR1 DFQATT, CDR2 SNEGSKA (reference sequence).

This clonotype was recorded a few times. This sequence joins TRBV12-3 or TRBV12-4 and TRBJ2-4; D is possibly TRBD2 (6 bases). The V end lost 6 bases, the J end lost 1 base, and 22 bases lay between the germline ends. The CDR3 loop spans 18 amino acids. The CDR3 sequence is CASRPGLLGKSAKNIQYF. The CDR3 DNA is TGTGCCAGCAGACCGGGACTCCTGGGGAAATCCGCCAAAAACATTCAGTACTTC.

The sample holds one count of this clonotype. Mismatch with germline at one junction end may stem from a read error. The chain employs TRBV5-1 and TRBJ2-3, with D possibly TRBD1 on 6 matching bases. In germline, CDR1 is SGHRS, CDR2 YFSETQ. The CDR3 is 14 residues long. CDR3 region: CASCLDGGSNTQYF. In DNA form, the CDR3 reads TGCGCCAGCTGCTTGGATGGGGGCTCAAATACGCAGTATTTT.

The J gene is TRBJ2-2, the V gene TRBV6-1; TRBD2 might be the D (6 bases). Germline V gives CDR1 MNHNS, CDR2 SASEGT. The CDR3 has 11 amino acids. The ends were cut back, 10 bases at V and 7 bases at J, with 10 bases in the middle. The CDR3 coding sequence is TGTGCCACCCGGGAGAACGGGGAGCTGTTTTTT. This translates into CATRENGELFF.

The J gene is TRBJ2-3, the V gene TRBV20-1; D might be TRBD1 (5 bases). Trimming removed 3 bases from V and 4 bases from J, with 20 bases in between. Germline-derived CDR1 and CDR2 are DFQATT and SNEGSKA (reference sequence). The CDR3 is made up of 16 amino acids. CDR3 in DNA: TGCAGTGCTAGTCCGGTGGGGCCCATGGGGCCAGATACGCAGTATTTT. Protein product: CSASPVGPMGPDTQYF.

This clonotype was seen many times. V and J are TRBV11-1 and TRBJ2-1; a possible D gene is TRBD1 (5 bases). V gave up 5 bases and J gave up 0 bases, with 14 bases separating them. This CDR3 contains 16 residues. Per germline, CDR1 SGHAT and CDR2 FQDESV (reference sequence). The CDR3 reads CASSPLQGASYNEQFF. Here the CDR3 DNA reads TGTGCCAGCAGCCCCCTACAAGGGGCCTCCTACAATGAGCAGTTCTTC.

The sample holds many counts of this clonotype. The V call is TRBV7-2, the J call TRBJ2-7; 11 bases are a match to TRBD2. Germline V gives CDR1 SGHTA, CDR2 FQGNSA. The V gene end was trimmed by 6 bases and the J gene end by 5 bases; junction bases not matched to a gene: 9. The CDR3 runs to 15 residues. The CDR3 bases are TGTGCCAGCAGTATACCGGGACTAGCGGTCCACGAGCAGTACTTC. Protein: CASSIPGLAVHEQYF.

The sample holds a few counts of this clonotype. This chain uses TRBV7-4 with TRBJ2-3; D ambiguous. Germline V gene sequence: CDR1 SGHVT, CDR2 SQSDAQ. This CDR3 has 16 amino acids. Trimming left V 2 bases short and J 6 bases short, with 18 bases between. This chain's CDR3 is CASSLPRSGFHDTQYF. The DNA of the CDR3 is TGTGCCAGCAGCTTACCGCGGAGTGGTTTTCATGATACGCAGTATTTT.

The chain couples TRBV4-3 to TRBJ1-2; D might be TRBD1 (5 bases). The CDR3 spans 13 residues. Germline V gives CDR1 LGHNA, CDR2 YSLEER. Trimming removed 0 bases from V and 8 bases from J, with 10 bases in between. In nucleotides, the CDR3 is TGCGCCAGCAGCCAAGATGGGCGGGGCGGCTACACCTTC. Its protein is CASSQDGRGGYTF.

The sample holds many counts of this clonotype. CDR3: CATSLFWGEQFF. DNA of the CDR3: TGTGCCACCAGCCTTTTCTGGGGGGAGCAGTTCTTC. The chain employs TRBV6-2 or TRBV6-3 and TRBJ2-1; either TRBD1 or TRBD2 may supply D (5 bases each). Germline CDR1 is MNHEY and CDR2 is SVGEGT. V lost 10 bases to trimming and J lost 10 bases, with 17 bases between them. The CDR3 consists of 12 residues.

The gene calls are TRBV7-2 and TRBJ2-7, with a weak D call TRBD1 (6 bases). The CDR3 runs 13 residues. Per germline, CDR1 SGHTA and CDR2 FQGNSA. Trimming took off 5 bases at V and 6 bases at J, with 14 bases between the two ends. The CDR3 spells CASSLNQGREQYF. In DNA, the CDR3 is TGTGCCAGCAGCCTTAATCAGGGGCGCGAGCAGTACTTC.

This clonotype was seen only a few times. This chain connects TRBV20-1 to TRBJ2-2, with 11 bases matching TRBD2. After removal of 3 bases from V and 5 bases from J, the junction contained 2 bases not matched to a gene. The CDR3 spans 14 residues. Germline values: CDR1 DFQATT, CDR2 SNEGSKA (reference sequence). The CDR3 sequence: CSARTSGDTGELFF. The CDR3 DNA follows: TGCAGTGCTAGGACTAGCGGGGATACCGGGGAGCTGTTTTTT.

This clonotype was counted a few times. The chain joins TRBV4-3 to TRBJ2-2; TRBD1 or TRBD2 may be the D gene (5 bases each). With 3 bases removed from V and 9 bases from J, the gap between germline ends came to 20 bases. This CDR3 has 16 amino acids. Germline loops: CDR1 LGHNA, CDR2 YSLEER. The CDR3 here is CASSHDRWGPSRELFF. The CDR3 DNA follows: TGCGCCAGCAGCCACGACCGTTGGGGACCTTCTCGGGAGCTGTTTTTT.

This clonotype was seen a handful of times. The chain uses TRBV7-2 and TRBJ1-1; tentatively, D is TRBD1 (6 bases). Per the germline V gene, CDR1 is SGHTA and CDR2 is FQGNSA. The CDR3 is 16 amino acids. The V and J ends lost 4 bases and 0 bases respectively, with 15 bases between them. The CDR3 protein is CASSSQGGLMNTEAFF. Here the CDR3 DNA reads TGTGCCAGCAGCTCACAGGGTGGACTTATGAACACTGAAGCTTTCTTT.

This chain uses TRBV25-1 with TRBJ2-5; 8 bases map to TRBD1. Losses at the gene ends were 6 bases for V and 4 bases for J; bases not matched to a gene: 7. Germline CDR1 reads MGHDK; CDR2 reads SYGVNS. CDR3 length equals 14 residues. CDR3 sequence (DNA): TGTGCCAGCAGCGTGACAGGGGCCCGAGAGACCCAGTACTTC. Amino acid sequence: CASSVTGARETQYF.

This clonotype was seen at least ten times. J is TRBJ2-5 and V is TRBV6-1, with 10 positions matching TRBD2. The CDR3 is 15 residues long. Per germline, CDR1 MNHNS and CDR2 SASEGT. V was clipped by 5 bases and J by 1 base; unmatched bases: 4. This chain's CDR3 is CASSMTSGFQETQYF. The CDR3 DNA sequence: TGTGCCAGCAGTATGACTAGCGGGTTCCAAGAGACCCAGTACTTC.

This clonotype was counted at least ten times. The V gene is TRBV19, the J gene TRBJ1-4; D perhaps matches TRBD1 (6 bases). The CDR3 is 16 amino acids. V lost 9 bases to trimming and J lost 0 bases, with 17 bases between them. Germline loops: CDR1 LNHDA, CDR2 SQIVND (reference sequence). This CDR3 is CASRSRGSATNEKLFF. As DNA, the CDR3 is TGTGCCAGCCGCTCGAGGGGGTCTGCAACTAATGAAAAACTGTTTTTT.

This clonotype was seen repeatedly, ten times or more. CDR3 in amino acids: CAISESWTSATNEQFF. The CDR3 DNA reads as TGTGCCATCAGTGAGTCGTGGACTAGCGCGACCAATGAGCAGTTCTTC. The V call is TRBV10-3, the J call TRBJ2-1; 9 positions agree with TRBD2. Germline assignment: CDR1 ENHRY and CDR2 SYGVKD. CDR3 length: 16 residues. With 0 bases clipped from V and 6 bases from J, the junction kept 6 bases outside the gene matches.

Comment on this clonotype: A read error is possible here, since a much larger clone lies one base away. The genes are TRBV4-2 and TRBJ2-5, with D possibly TRBD2 on 6 matching bases. Trimming pared 1 base from V and 7 bases from J, leaving 13 bases between. Germline CDR1 and CDR2: LGHNA and YNFKEQ. CDR3 length: 14 amino acids. CDR3 region: CASSQGASEGTQYF. CDR3 nucleotide sequence: TGTGCCAGCAGCCAAGGAGCTAGCGAGGGGACCCAGTACTTC.

The chain joins TRBV5-5 to TRBJ1-1; D not certain. The germline CDR1 and CDR2 sequences are SGHKS and YYEKEE (reference sequence). V was cut by 2 bases and J by 6 bases, with 8 bases left in between. This CDR3 contains 12 residues. In nucleotides, the CDR3 is TGTGCCAGCAGCTTAAGTGCTTCTGAAGCTTTCTTT. It is translated as CASSLSASEAFF.